This passage covers 14 T cell receptor beta chains from one sample sequenced in a study of identical twins. Each CDR3 protein is one row after TCRdb ran MiXCR on the 5' RACE reads. The repertoire consists of 700,000 to 950,000 distinct CDR3 sequences, with 9% to 15% occurring once and the leading ten covering around 1.6%. The data were also submitted as part of a second study, on yellow fever vaccine responses in identical twins.

The sample was PBMCs. The receptors here all came from a woman aged 18-30 years in good health.

This clonotype was recorded many times. The genes are TRBV29-1 and TRBJ1-3, with D unresolved. Germline V gene data show CDR1 as SQVTM and CDR2 as ANQGSEA. The V gene lost 3 bases and the J gene lost 4 bases, with 10 bases spanning the gap. CDR3 length: 13 amino acids. DNA for the CDR3: TGCAGCGTTGAGCGGCAGAACGGAAACACCATATATTTT. This encodes CSVERQNGNTIYF.

This clonotype was seen a handful of times. The V call is TRBV5-4, the J call TRBJ1-4, with 9 positions matching TRBD1. This CDR3 has 17 amino acids. The germline V gene encodes CDR1 SGHNT and CDR2 YYREEE (reference sequence). J lost 7 bases, V lost 4 bases, and 14 bases had no gene match. The CDR3 sequence is CASSDGRKTGGSEKLFF. In DNA form, the CDR3 reads TGTGCCAGCAGCGACGGACGAAAGACAGGGGGGAGTGAAAAACTGTTTTTT.

The chain employs TRBV10-2 and TRBJ2-3, with TRBD1 matching over 8 bases. V lost 6 bases, J lost 4 bases, and 9 bases stayed unmatched. Germline V lookup: CDR1 WSHSY, CDR2 SAAADI. The CDR3 is 15 amino acids. This CDR3 reads CASRGQGKFPDTQYF. DNA of the CDR3: TGCGCCAGCAGAGGACAGGGAAAGTTTCCAGATACGCAGTATTTT.

The chain couples TRBV12-3 or TRBV12-4 to TRBJ1-5; possibly TRBD1 for D (5 bases). V was shortened by 3 bases and J by 2 bases, with 14 bases between the two germline ends. The CDR3 runs 16 residues. The CDR3 is CASSLSGRGGNQPQHF. CDR3 bases: TGTGCCAGCAGTTTGTCAGGGAGGGGAGGCAATCAGCCCCAGCATTTT.

This clonotype has ten or more counts. The rearrangement links TRBV6-1 to TRBJ1-3; 9 bases are a match to TRBD1. V lost 5 bases, J lost 7 bases, and 12 bases stayed unmatched. This CDR3 comprises 16 residues. Germline V gene lookup returns CDR1 MNHNS and CDR2 SASEGT. CDR3 region: CASSIASRTGDNTIYF. CDR3 DNA: TGTGCCAGCAGTATTGCTTCCAGGACAGGGGATAACACCATATATTTT.

There are many counts of this clonotype. This sequence joins TRBV7-9 and TRBJ2-1; D is ambiguous. The CDR3 length is 13 residues. The V end lost 2 bases, the J end lost 8 bases, and 10 bases lay between the germline ends. Germline V gene data show CDR1 as SEHNR and CDR2 as FQNEAQ (reference sequence). CDR3 sequence reads: CASSLRVFDEQFF. In DNA form, the CDR3 reads TGTGCCAGCAGCTTAAGGGTATTTGATGAGCAGTTCTTC.

V gene TRBV19 combines with J gene TRBJ1-1; perhaps TRBD1 as D (6 bases). Germline V gives CDR1 LNHDA, CDR2 SQIVND (reference sequence). Trimming cost V 6 bases and J 9 bases, with 17 bases left between them. The CDR3 spans 13 residues. In DNA form, the CDR3 reads TGTGCCAGTAGCCCAACCCAGGGGACCCAAGCTTTCTTT. This encodes CASSPTQGTQAFF.

This chain joins TRBV3-1 and TRBJ1-6, with D unresolved. The CDR3 totals 14 residues. Trimming removed 7 bases from V and 10 bases from J, with 17 bases in between. Looked up from germline, CDR1 is LGHDT and CDR2 is YNNKEL (reference sequence). CDR3 bases: TGTGCCAGCACAAGGTCCGGGTCGAAATCACCCCTCCACTTT. The encoded protein is CASTRSGSKSPLHF.

This clonotype has a handful of counts. The chain employs TRBV7-9 and TRBJ1-1; D remains ambiguous. V was clipped by 1 base and J by 9 bases, with 12 bases between them. Germline CDR1 SEHNR, CDR2 FQNEAQ (reference sequence). The CDR3 sequence is 13 residues long. The CDR3 bases are TGTGCCAGCAGCTTAGAGCCTACATCCCAAGCTTTCTTT. Encoded protein: CASSLEPTSQAFF.

The chain uses TRBV7-2 and TRBJ2-3, with 8 bases identical to TRBD2. Losses at the gene ends were 10 bases for V and 0 bases for J; bases not matched to a gene: 9. The germline CDR1 and CDR2 sequences are SGHTA and FQGNSA. The CDR3 is 15 amino acids. The CDR3, as DNA: TGTGCCACCGCCCTCAGCGGGAGTAGCACAGATACGCAGTATTTT. Its protein is CATALSGSSTDTQYF.

A remark on this clonotype: At one boundary the junction diverges from the germline segment, which might be a read error. J is TRBJ2-2 and V is TRBV20-1; 8 bases map to TRBD2. The CDR3 totals 12 residues. The germline V gene encodes CDR1 DFQATT and CDR2 SNEGSKA (reference sequence). The CDR3 is CSTRGGSGKLFF. The CDR3 bases are TGCAGTACTCGGGGGGGCTCCGGGAAGCTGTTTTTT.

The rearrangement joins TRBV5-6 to TRBJ1-2; no reliable D call. V was cut by 3 bases and J by 6 bases, with 21 bases left in between. Germline loops: CDR1 SGHDT, CDR2 YYEEEE. CDR3 length: 16 residues. For the CDR3, the DNA is TGTGCCAGCAGCTACAGTGTTGGTGGGGAGTTCGATGGCTACACCTTC. Residues: CASSYSVGGEFDGYTF.

The gene calls are TRBV7-2 and TRBJ2-6; D ambiguous. Germline lookup yields CDR1 SGHTA and CDR2 FQGNSA. V gave up 2 bases and J gave up 2 bases, with 10 bases separating them. The CDR3 contains 16 residues. The CDR3 protein is CASSLRVVTGANVLTF. The CDR3 DNA is TGTGCCAGCAGCTTAAGGGTCGTAACTGGGGCCAACGTCCTGACTTTC.

The chain uses TRBV6-1 and TRBJ1-1; tentative D call: TRBD1 (5 bases). Germline-derived CDR1 and CDR2 are MNHNS and SASEGT. The CDR3 runs 14 residues. V was cut by 9 bases and J by 4 bases, with 18 bases left in between. The CDR3 protein is CASSGAGFGTEAFF. The CDR3 DNA sequence: TGTGCCAGTTCCGGGGCCGGCTTTGGCACTGAAGCTTTCTTT.